The clone carrying this T cell receptor beta chain was recorded a few times. Its antigen is currently unknown. The CDR3 consists of 16 residues. V was clipped by 3 bases and J by 7 bases, with 22 bases between them. Germline V gene data show CDR1 as LGHNA and CDR2 as YNFKEQ. TCRdb reprocessed the 5' RACE reads with MiXCR, giving one entry per CDR3 protein. The data show fewer than 250,000 distinct CDR3 sequences, around 10% seen once. The source of the sample is a study of identical twins. The study's findings and limits: Beta out-of-frame twin sharing showed a weaker excess. In cord blood, abundant beta clonotypes had fewer insertions; memory showed no trend. The analysis was cross-sectional rather than longitudinal within donors. Low generation-probability sequences were in excess among twin-shared out-of-frame alpha sequences.

Sequencing used memory (CD45RO+) T cells sorted from blood. The sequence came from a woman younger than 35 in good health. The chain employs TRBV4-2 and TRBJ2-7; no firm D call. The CDR3 DNA is TGTGCCAGCAGCCAGGAAAAAGGACGGATCCTCTCGGAGCAGTACTTC. This gives the protein CASSQEKGRILSEQYF.